The 10 T cell receptor beta chains presented below share a single source sample, sequenced in a study of blood T cells in healthy people across ages. Primers used in a second PCR of roughly 6 to 11 cycles were a sample-barcoded 5' primer and a J-beta primer mix. One entry per CDR3 protein results from TCRdb running MiXCR on the 5' RACE reads. The sample has 950,000 to 1,200,000 distinct CDR3 sequences; 35% to 40% are singletons. Sequencing used blood. The source is a man aged 18-30 years in good health.

The chain uses TRBV7-2 and TRBJ1-1; D not certain. The CDR3 has 12 residues. V was clipped by 2 bases and J by 8 bases, with 9 bases between them. CDR1 SGHTA and CDR2 FQGNSA come from the germline V gene. CDR3 sequence (DNA): TGTGCCAGCAGCTTATTTGAACAGGAAGCTTTCTTT. It codes for CASSLFEQEAFF.

Remarks on this clonotype: An end of the junction does not agree with germline; a read error may underlie this. This CDR3 reads CASSTGQGSSYEQYF. CDR3 nucleotides: TGCGCCAGCAGCACCGGACAGGGGAGCTCCTACGAGCAGTACTTC. The J gene is TRBJ2-7, the V gene TRBV6-2 or TRBV6-3, with 9 bases fitting TRBD1. Germline V gives CDR1 MNHEY, CDR2 SVGEGT. The length of the CDR3 is 15 residues.

This clonotype was counted a few times. V and J are TRBV20-1 and TRBJ1-4; D is possibly TRBD1 (5 bases). CDR3 length equals 13 residues. V lost 6 bases and J lost 4, with 12 bases in between. Germline CDR1 is DFQATT and CDR2 is SNEGSKA (reference sequence). CDR3 bases: TGCAGTGCGAGTGACAGAAGTAATGAAAAACTGTTTTTT. Translating gives CSASDRSNEKLFF.

The rearrangement uses TRBV11-2 and TRBJ2-7; unclear D gene. Trimming shortened V by 0 bases and J by 4 bases, and 10 bases separated the two germline ends. The CDR3 contains 14 residues. In germline, CDR1 is SGHAT, CDR2 FQNNGV. In DNA, the CDR3 is TGTGCCAGCAGCTTAGACCTAACATGGTACGAGCAGTACTTC. This gives the protein CASSLDLTWYEQYF.

This chain connects TRBV11-2 to TRBJ2-3; D is undetermined. In germline, CDR1 is SGHAT, CDR2 FQNNGV. V was cut by 1 base and J by 0 bases, with 14 bases left in between. The CDR3 consists of 17 residues. CDR3 sequence: CASSLVGLGLSTDTQYF. As DNA, the CDR3 is TGTGCCAGCAGCTTAGTTGGTCTCGGTCTAAGCACAGATACGCAGTATTTT.

This clonotype appeared a few times. The V call is TRBV3-1, the J call TRBJ1-1; D gene ambiguous. The V and J ends lost 0 bases and 5 bases respectively, with 7 bases between them. This CDR3 comprises 13 residues. The germline gives CDR1 LGHDT, CDR2 YNNKEL (reference sequence). As DNA, the CDR3 is TGTGCCAGCAGCCAAGATAGCCCGACTGAAGCTTTCTTT. Its protein is CASSQDSPTEAFF. Looking up the rest from reference TRBV3-1 and TRBJ1-1 gives the full variable domain: DTAVSQTPKYLVTQMGNDKSIKCEQNLGHDTMYWYKQDSKKFLKIMFSYNNKELIINETVPNRFSPKSPDKAHLNLHINSLELGDSAVYFCASSQDSPTEAFFGQGTRLTVV.

The V and J genes are TRBV4-2 and TRBJ2-5; 10 bases map to TRBD1. Per germline, CDR1 LGHNA and CDR2 YNFKEQ. J lost 11 bases, V lost 0 bases, and 12 bases had no gene match. The CDR3 covers 16 residues. The CDR3, as DNA: TGTGCCAGCAGCCAAGAGACCGGGACAGGGGCGGGTGGGCAGTACTTC. Translated, it gives CASSQETGTGAGGQYF.

This clonotype showed up many times. The CDR3 DNA follows: TGTGCCAGCAGTGATACCTACAATGAGCAGTTCTTC. Translation: CASSDTYNEQFF. V usage is TRBV2 and J usage is TRBJ2-1; the D is unclear. V was pared by 3 bases and J by 2 bases, with 2 bases between. CDR3 length: 12 amino acids. From germline, CDR1 is SNHLY and CDR2 FYNNEI.

The table lists this clonotype with a few counts. This sequence joins TRBV20-1 and TRBJ2-1; the match to TRBD2 covers 8 bases. The CDR3 consists of 14 residues. The trim removed 5 bases at V and 5 bases at J, leaving 8 bases unmatched. The V gene's germline CDR1 is DFQATT and CDR2 SNEGSKA (reference sequence). CDR3 nucleotides: TGCAGTGCTTCGGGAGGGGGATTTCACAATGAGCAGTTCTTC. It specifies CSASGGGFHNEQFF.

The gene calls are TRBV3-1 and TRBJ2-1; 9 nucleotides align to TRBD2. The end of the DNA fits TRBJ2-7 better, so the J call may be wrong. The CDR3 is 13 residues long. From germline, CDR1 is LGHDT and CDR2 YNNKEL (reference sequence). CDR3 coding DNA: TGTGCCAGTCGACTAGCGGCGAACAATGAGCAGTACTTC. As protein: CASRLAANNEQYF.